The sequence of this T cell receptor beta chain was determined in a study of cytomegalovirus exposure and HLA in healthy donors. Study-wide results and limits: In vitro work confirmed that a few CMV-associated chains recognize CMV antigens. TCR beta chains numbering more than 150 were designated cytomegalovirus-associated. Both high specificity and high sensitivity reportedly marked the classifier's diagnosis of cytomegalovirus status.

Germline lookup yields CDR1 SGHRS and CDR2 YFSETQ. V was clipped by 0 bases and J by 4 bases, with 13 bases between them. The CDR3 runs 15 residues. TCRdb's copy holds only in-frame clones and misses some; the assay was immunoSEQ multiplex PCR. There are tens of thousands of clones in the sample; 95% to 98% occur only once, and 0.6% to 0.85% lies in the top ten. Remarks on this clone: Its antigen remains unknown.

Sequencing input: PBMCs. The sequence was collected from a man between 18 and 35 years old in good health and CMV-seronegative. The V gene is TRBV5-1, the J gene TRBJ1-1; D gene ambiguous. The CDR3 sequence is CASSLVVTVTTEAFF. In nucleotides, the CDR3 is TGCGCCAGCAGCTTGGTCGTCACAGTCACCACTGAAGCTTTCTTT.